Following are 21 T cell receptor beta chains from one sample sequenced in a study of regulatory T cells in long-lasting Graves disease. Time point given: persistent/refractory GD, antithyroid drugs over 5 years with positive TRAb. TCR sequences were obtained from RNA taken from PBMCs. In building TCR beta libraries, iRepertoire HTBI primers were used together with Arm-PCR of CDR3 regions. MiXCR was run by TCRdb on the multiplex PCR reads, yielding one entry per CDR3 protein. The sample has a few hundred thousand distinct CDR3 sequences; 20% to 30% are singletons. The sample here was peripheral blood mononuclear cells (PBMCs), taken when the disease was refractory, from a patient treated with antithyroid drugs. The receptors were gathered from a female donor with Graves disease.

This clonotype was detected ten times or more. The chain combines TRBV2 with TRBJ1-6; D unclear. V lost 6 bases and J 9 bases, leaving 15 bases between the germline ends. The germline gives CDR1 SNHLY, CDR2 FYNNEI. This CDR3 comprises 14 residues. Here the CDR3 DNA reads TGTGCCAGCAGGGCGGACCCGTTAGGTTCACCCCTCCACTTT. Translating gives CASRADPLGSPLHF.

This clonotype came up a few times. The gene calls are TRBV18 and TRBJ2-7; D unresolved. Trimming stripped 2 bases from V and 5 bases from J, with 10 bases between. From germline, CDR1 is KGHSH and CDR2 LQKENI. This CDR3 contains 13 residues. CDR3 nucleotide sequence: TGTGCCAGCTCACCAATTTCGATCGACGAGCAGTACTTC. Protein: CASSPISIDEQYF.

This rearrangement joins TRBV5-1 to TRBJ1-1; no firm D call. V lost 6 bases, J lost 1 base, and 16 bases lay in between. The CDR3 covers 15 residues. Germline V CDR1 and CDR2: SGHRS, YFSETQ. The CDR3 here is CASNTGSGSNTEAFF. In DNA form, the CDR3 reads TGCGCCAGCAACACGGGCAGTGGATCGAACACTGAAGCTTTCTTT.

In DNA, the CDR3 is TGTGCCAGCAGCTTCGGGACCGCGAGCTCTGGAAACACCATATATTTT. Translation gives CASSFGTASSGNTIYF. The chain carries TRBV5-5 and TRBJ1-3; D perhaps matches TRBD1 (5 bases). V was cut by 2 bases and J by 0 bases, with 12 bases left in between. CDR1 and CDR2 from the germline V gene are SGHKS and YYEKEE (reference sequence). The CDR3 runs to 16 residues.

There are many counts of this clonotype. V gene TRBV12-3 or TRBV12-4 combines with J gene TRBJ2-7; D is perhaps TRBD2 (5 bases). V lost 5 bases and J lost 5, with 13 bases in between. The CDR3 runs 13 residues. This CDR3 reads CASSRNLAHEQYF. CDR3 coding DNA: TGTGCCAGCAGTAGAAATCTAGCCCACGAGCAGTACTTC.

This clonotype was recorded once. The junction does not match germline at one end; this may be a read error. The chain uses TRBV10-3 and TRBJ2-3; 11 bases are a match to TRBD2. The length of the CDR3 is 15 residues. Germline V gene data show CDR1 as ENHRY and CDR2 as SYGVKD. Here the CDR3 reads CAISDLAGGSDTRYF. The DNA of the CDR3 is TGTGCCATCAGTGACCTAGCGGGAGGTTCAGATACGCGGTATTTT.

This clonotype was counted at least ten times. The chain couples TRBV12-3 or TRBV12-4 to TRBJ1-2; TRBD1 agrees at 7 bases. V shed 5 bases and J 5 bases; nucleotides not matched to a gene: 8. This CDR3 has 14 amino acids. CDR3 bases: TGTGCCAGCAGTCGACAGGGAGTAGGGTATGGCTACACCTTC. Encoded protein: CASSRQGVGYGYTF.

This clonotype occurred many times. This sequence joins TRBV13 and TRBJ1-1; unclear D gene. Trimming pared 2 bases from V and 9 bases from J, leaving 7 bases between. The length of the CDR3 is 11 residues. CDR1 is PRHDT and CDR2 is FYEKMQ in the germline V gene (reference sequence). The CDR3, as DNA: TGTGCCAGCAGCTTAACACAGCAAGCTTTCTTT. Protein: CASSLTQQAFF.

At least ten counts were recorded for this clonotype. The chain carries TRBV29-1 and TRBJ2-7; maybe TRBD2 (6 bases). The CDR3 spans 13 residues. Germline V gene data show CDR1 as SQVTM and CDR2 as ANQGSEA. V was trimmed by 4 bases and J by 2 bases, leaving 12 bases between them. The CDR3 protein is CSVGGRMTYEQYF. CDR3 in DNA: TGCAGCGTTGGTGGGAGGATGACCTACGAGCAGTACTTC.

This clonotype was seen at least ten times. For the CDR3, the DNA is TGTGCCAGCAGTCCCGGACAGGGAGAATACGAGCAGTACTTC. It codes for CASSPGQGEYEQYF. The genes are TRBV6-1 and TRBJ2-7, with 8 bases aligning to TRBD1. Germline V gives CDR1 MNHNS, CDR2 SASEGT. Trimming at V came to 5 bases and at J to 4 bases, leaving 7 bases not matched to a gene. The CDR3 is 14 amino acids.

This clonotype was counted many times. V and J are TRBV2 and TRBJ1-4, with 7 bases that match TRBD1. The V and J ends lost 5 bases and 0 bases, in that order; junction bases with no gene match: 12. Germline CDR1 and CDR2: SNHLY and FYNNEI. CDR3 length: 18 amino acids. In nucleotides, the CDR3 is TGTGCCAGCAGTCCAAAACAGGGGTATAAAACAACTAATGAAAAACTGTTTTTT. Translating gives CASSPKQGYKTTNEKLFF. The whole variable domain, filled in from reference TRBV2 and TRBJ1-4, reads EPEVTQTPSHQVTQMGQEVILRCVPISNHLYFYWYRQILGQKVEFLVSFYNNEISEKSEIFDDQFSVERPDGSNFTLKIRSTKLEDSAMYFCASSPKQGYKTTNEKLFFGSGTQLSVL.

Of note for this clonotype: The limits of the CDR3 on the DNA are not certain, so only TCRdb's listed CDR3 is given. The V gene is TRBV5-6, the J gene TRBJ2-5; the table's D call, TRBD1, has no DNA check behind it. The CDR3 has 17 amino acids, counting both end residues. The germline V gene has CDR1 SGHDT and CDR2 YYEEEE. The CDR3 sequence: CASSFLWIGGTRETQYF.

This clonotype occurred a few times. The chain employs TRBV30 and TRBJ1-2; D ambiguous. Germline V gives CDR1 GTSNPN, CDR2 SVGIG (reference sequence). The CDR3 sequence is 10 residues long. V lost 2 bases and J lost 7, with 5 bases in between. The CDR3 protein is CAWSQSGYTF. CDR3 nucleotide sequence: TGTGCCTGGAGTCAAAGTGGCTACACCTTC.

This clonotype has ten or more counts. The rearrangement links TRBV12-3 or TRBV12-4 to TRBJ1-3, with a tentative D call TRBD1 (5 bases). The germline V and J ends were trimmed by 3 bases and 8 bases, with 8 bases remaining between them. There are 12 residues in the CDR3. CDR3 sequence: CASSFRVDTIYF. For the CDR3, the DNA is TGTGCCAGCAGTTTCAGGGTGGACACCATATATTTT.

The sample holds many counts of this clonotype. The genes are TRBV2 and TRBJ1-1, with D uncertain. Germline V gene sequence: CDR1 SNHLY, CDR2 FYNNEI. CDR3 length: 13 residues. V gave up 10 bases and J gave up 0 bases, with 12 bases separating them. This CDR3 reads CAITAEMNTEAFF. CDR3 DNA sequence: TGTGCCATAACAGCGGAAATGAACACTGAAGCTTTCTTT.

This clonotype was detected ten times or more. The J gene is TRBJ1-5, the V gene TRBV28; TRBD1 matches at 7 bases. CDR1 MDHEN and CDR2 SYDVKM come from the germline V gene. CDR3 length: 15 amino acids. The V and J ends lost 1 base and 4 bases, in that order; junction bases with no gene match: 4. In DNA, the CDR3 is TGTGCCAGCAGTTTATCGGAACAGGGGAATCAGCCCCAGCATTTT. It is translated as CASSLSEQGNQPQHF.

The chain combines TRBV7-2 with TRBJ2-2; D might be TRBD1 (5 bases). The CDR3 extends over 12 amino acids. V shed 6 bases and J shed 7 bases, with 9 bases lying between them. CDR1 and CDR2 (germline): SGHTA, FQGNSA. As DNA, the CDR3 is TGTGCCAGCAGACAGGTTGGCGGGGAGCTGTTTTTT. It is translated as CASRQVGGELFF.

The chain uses TRBV7-9 and TRBJ1-4; the D gene is possibly TRBD1 (5 bases). Trimming shortened V by 4 bases and J by 8 bases, and 11 bases separated the two germline ends. There are 13 residues in the CDR3. CDR1 and CDR2 from the germline V gene are SEHNR and FQNEAQ (reference sequence). The CDR3: CASSSPGEEKLFF. CDR3 DNA sequence: TGTGCCAGCAGCTCGCCGGGGGAAGAAAAACTGTTTTTT.

This clonotype was picked up a small number of times. V usage is TRBV5-6 and J usage is TRBJ1-5, with D perhaps matching TRBD1 (5 bases). Trimming removed 4 bases from V and 6 bases from J, with 11 bases in between. CDR1 is SGHDT and CDR2 is YYEEEE in the germline V gene. This CDR3 comprises 13 residues. The CDR3 reads CASSPGGTQPQHF. In nucleotides, the CDR3 is TGTGCCAGCAGCCCCGGAGGGACTCAGCCCCAGCATTTT.

V gene TRBV20-1 combines with J gene TRBJ2-5; 10 bases are shared with TRBD2. CDR3 length equals 16 residues. CDR1 and CDR2 from the germline V gene are DFQATT and SNEGSKA (reference sequence). J lost 4 bases, V lost 6 bases, and 14 bases had no gene match. The CDR3 DNA reads TGCAGTGCCCATTCGACTATAGCGGGAGGTGGAGAGACCCAGTACTTC. Its protein is CSAHSTIAGGGETQYF.

J is TRBJ2-5 and V is TRBV18, with TRBD1 as a possible D gene (5 bases). The end of the DNA fits TRBJ2-7 better, so the J call may be wrong. The CDR3 spans 14 residues. Germline CDR1 and CDR2: KGHSH and LQKENI. CDR3 region: CASSPPTGPYEQYF. The CDR3 nucleotides read TGTGCCAGCTCACCACCAACAGGCCCGTACGAGCAGTACTTC.